These 2 T cell receptor beta chains share one sample of origin, sequenced in a study of beta chain features in type 1 diabetes. Investigators reverse transcribed all isolated RNA, so they sequenced expressed TCRB transcripts. The table came from immunoSEQ multiplex PCR; TCRdb's copy has only in-frame clones and leaves some out. Among hundreds of thousands of clones listed, approximately 15% were seen once. The material sequenced was naive CD4+ T cells from blood. The origin of the receptors is a man younger than 40 in good health.

This clone occurred once. The chain carries TRBV5-4 and TRBJ2-1; possibly TRBD2 for D (5 bases). CDR3 size: 16 residues. The germline CDR1 and CDR2 sequences are SGHNT and YYREEE (reference sequence). V lost 2 bases, J lost 0 bases, and 12 bases lay in between. As DNA, the CDR3 is TGTGCCAGCAGCTTTCACGCTAGCAGCTCCTACAATGAGCAGTTCTTC. The encoded protein is CASSFHASSSYNEQFF.

The chain recombines TRBV28 with TRBJ2-5, with D unresolved. The V gene's germline CDR1 is MDHEN and CDR2 SYDVKM. The CDR3 is 14 amino acids. The V end was cut by 7 bases, the J end by 0 bases, with 12 bases between. CDR3 residues: CASISYGDQETQYF. The CDR3 DNA sequence: TGTGCCAGCATATCCTATGGGGACCAAGAGACCCAGTACTTC.